This T cell receptor (beta chain) was identified in a study of cytomegalovirus exposure and HLA in healthy donors. Primers for the PCR totalled 60 Vbeta and 13 Jbeta. Sequenced by immunoSEQ multiplex PCR; TCRdb stores in-frame clones only, minus some. The sample has 100,000 or so clones; 60% to 85% are singletons. Trimming shortened V by 4 bases and J by 2 bases, and 11 bases separated the two germline ends. Germline loops: CDR1 KGHSH, CDR2 LQKENI. The CDR3 length is 14 residues. A few counts support this clone. The clonotype comes from a woman in her forties in good health and CMV-seropositive. The chain is built from TRBV18 and TRBJ1-1, with unresolved D. The sequenced sample was PBMCs. CDR3 in amino acids: CASSLRERNTEAFF. CDR3 bases: TGTGCCAGCTCACTACGGGAGAGAAACACTGAAGCTTTCTTT.